Sequencing of this TCR beta chain was carried out in a study of cytomegalovirus exposure and HLA in healthy donors. Study context: Per a later analysis, the roughly 670 first-cohort and approximately 120 validation repertoires shared one platform.

With respect to this clone: Its specificity is not known.

Clones were sequenced by immunoSEQ multiplex PCR, and TCRdb holds only the in-frame ones, with some missing. Here the sample spans around 98,000 clones, about 90% being singletons. Findings and limits, study-wide: Researchers catalogued 164 TCR beta chains as cytomegalovirus-associated. Three CMV-associated chains were confirmed in vitro to be specific for CMV antigens. Subsequent analysis found a tendency for first-cohort TCR clusters to co-occur within the 90 to 150 validation repertoires.

The germline gives CDR1 LGHNA, CDR2 YNFKEQ. V was trimmed by 0 bases and J by 10 bases, leaving 7 bases between them. The CDR3 sequence is 12 residues long. The rearrangement links TRBV4-2 to TRBJ2-1; D remains unclear. The material sequenced was PBMCs. The receptor was isolated from a man younger than 30 in good health and CMV-seropositive. The CDR3 reads CASSQDFQEQFF. DNA of the CDR3: TGTGCCAGCAGCCAAGATTTCCAGGAGCAGTTCTTC.